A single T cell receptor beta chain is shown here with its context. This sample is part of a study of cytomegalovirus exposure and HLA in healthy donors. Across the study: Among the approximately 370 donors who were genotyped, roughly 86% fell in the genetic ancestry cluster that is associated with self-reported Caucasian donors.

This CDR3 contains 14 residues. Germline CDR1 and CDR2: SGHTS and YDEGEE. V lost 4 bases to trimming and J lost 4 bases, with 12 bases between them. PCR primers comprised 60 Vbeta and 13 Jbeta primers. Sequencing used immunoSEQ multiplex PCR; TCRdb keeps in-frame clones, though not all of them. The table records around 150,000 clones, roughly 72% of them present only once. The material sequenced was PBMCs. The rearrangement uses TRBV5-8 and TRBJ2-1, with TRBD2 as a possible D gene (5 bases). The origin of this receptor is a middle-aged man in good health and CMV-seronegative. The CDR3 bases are TGTGCCAGCAGCCGGAGGTGGGATTACAATGAGCAGTTCTTC. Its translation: CASSRRWDYNEQFF.